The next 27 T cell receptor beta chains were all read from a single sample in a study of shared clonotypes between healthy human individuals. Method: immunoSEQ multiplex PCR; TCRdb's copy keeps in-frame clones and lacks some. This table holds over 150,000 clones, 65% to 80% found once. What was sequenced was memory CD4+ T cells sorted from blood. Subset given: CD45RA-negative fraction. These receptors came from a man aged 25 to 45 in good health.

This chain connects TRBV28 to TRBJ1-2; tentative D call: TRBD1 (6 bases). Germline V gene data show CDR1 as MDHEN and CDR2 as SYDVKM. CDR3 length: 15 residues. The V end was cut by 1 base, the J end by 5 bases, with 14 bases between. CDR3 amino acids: CASSLSGANYYGYTF. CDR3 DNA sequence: TGTGCCAGCAGTTTATCAGGGGCTAACTATTATGGCTACACCTTC.

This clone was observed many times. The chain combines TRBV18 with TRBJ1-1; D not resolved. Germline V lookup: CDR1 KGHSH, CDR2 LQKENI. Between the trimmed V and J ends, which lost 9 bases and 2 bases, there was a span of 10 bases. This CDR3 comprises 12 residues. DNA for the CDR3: TGTGCCAGTCGCATGGTAAACACTGAAGCTTTCTTT. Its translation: CASRMVNTEAFF.

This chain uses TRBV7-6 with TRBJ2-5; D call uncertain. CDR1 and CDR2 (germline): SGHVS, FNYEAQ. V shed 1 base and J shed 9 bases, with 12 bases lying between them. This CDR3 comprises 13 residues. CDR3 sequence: CASSLGHLKAQYF. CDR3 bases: TGTGCCAGCAGCTTAGGACACCTAAAGGCCCAGTACTTC.

Written as DNA, the CDR3 is TGTGCCAGCAGCTTATCAGGGACGCGCCACGAGCAGTACTTC. Its translation: CASSLSGTRHEQYF. The chain employs TRBV7-9 and TRBJ2-7; D possibly uses TRBD1 or TRBD2 (5 bases each). Germline values: CDR1 SEHNR, CDR2 FQNEAQ (reference sequence). Trimming pared 2 bases from V and 5 bases from J, leaving 13 bases between. The CDR3 is made up of 14 amino acids.

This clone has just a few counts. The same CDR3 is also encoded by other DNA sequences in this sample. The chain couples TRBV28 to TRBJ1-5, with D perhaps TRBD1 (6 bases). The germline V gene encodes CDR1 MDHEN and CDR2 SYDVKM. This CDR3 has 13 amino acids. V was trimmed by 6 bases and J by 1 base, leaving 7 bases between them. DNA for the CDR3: TGTGCCAGCAGAACAGGGAGCAATCAGCCCCAGCATTTT. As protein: CASRTGSNQPQHF. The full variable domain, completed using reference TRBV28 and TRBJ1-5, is DVKVTQSSRYLVKRTGEKVFLECVQDMDHENMFWYRQDPGLGLRLIYFSYDVKMKEKGDIPEGYSVSREKKERFSLILESASTNQTSMYLCASRTGSNQPQHFGDGTRLSIL.

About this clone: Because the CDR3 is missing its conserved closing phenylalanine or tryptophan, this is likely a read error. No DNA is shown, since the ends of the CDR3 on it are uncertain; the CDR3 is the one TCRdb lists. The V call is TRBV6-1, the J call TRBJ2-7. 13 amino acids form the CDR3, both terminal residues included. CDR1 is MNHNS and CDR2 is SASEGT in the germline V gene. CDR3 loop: CASSERQERPRLL.

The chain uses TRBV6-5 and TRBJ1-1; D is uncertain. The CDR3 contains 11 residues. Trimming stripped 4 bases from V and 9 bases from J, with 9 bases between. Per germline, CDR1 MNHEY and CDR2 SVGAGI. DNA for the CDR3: TGTGCCAGCAGTTCCCGGGTCCAAGCTTTCTTT. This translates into CASSSRVQAFF.

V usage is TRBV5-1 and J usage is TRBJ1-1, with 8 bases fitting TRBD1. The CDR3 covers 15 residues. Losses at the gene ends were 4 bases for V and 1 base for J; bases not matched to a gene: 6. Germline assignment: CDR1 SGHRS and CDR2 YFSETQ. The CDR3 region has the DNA TGCGCCAGCAGCCTACACGGACAGGGGAACACTGAAGCTTTCTTT. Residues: CASSLHGQGNTEAFF.

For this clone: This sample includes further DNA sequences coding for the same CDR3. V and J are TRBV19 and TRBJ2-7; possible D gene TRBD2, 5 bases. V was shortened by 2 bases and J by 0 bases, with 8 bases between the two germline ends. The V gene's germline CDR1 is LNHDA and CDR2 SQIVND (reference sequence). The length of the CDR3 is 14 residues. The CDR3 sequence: CASSIQGGSYEQYF. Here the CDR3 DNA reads TGTGCCAGTAGTATACAAGGAGGCTCCTACGAGCAGTACTTC.

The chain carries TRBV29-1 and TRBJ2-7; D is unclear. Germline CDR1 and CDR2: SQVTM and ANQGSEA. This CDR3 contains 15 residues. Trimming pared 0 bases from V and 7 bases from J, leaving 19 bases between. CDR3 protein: CSVEEVFSLNGEQYF. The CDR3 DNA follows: TGCAGCGTTGAAGAAGTTTTCTCGCTAAACGGGGAGCAGTACTTC.

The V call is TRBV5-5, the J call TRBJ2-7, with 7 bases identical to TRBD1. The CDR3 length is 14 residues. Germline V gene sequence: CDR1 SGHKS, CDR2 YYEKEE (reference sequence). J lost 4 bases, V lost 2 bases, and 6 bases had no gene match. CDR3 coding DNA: TGTGCCAGCAGCTTTCCGGGACAGAGATACGAGCAGTACTTC. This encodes CASSFPGQRYEQYF. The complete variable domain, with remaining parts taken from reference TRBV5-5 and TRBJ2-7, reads DAGVTQSPTHLIKTRGQQVTLRCSPISGHKSVSWYQQVLGQGPQFIFQYYEKEERGRGNFPDRFSARQFPNYSSELNVNALLLGDSALYLCASSFPGQRYEQYFGPGTRLTVT.

This CDR3 is CASSPGTSGRETQYF. The DNA of the CDR3 is TGTGCCAGCAGCCCCGGGACTAGCGGGAGGGAGACCCAGTACTTC. This rearrangement joins TRBV5-4 to TRBJ2-5, with 15 bases aligning to TRBD2. Germline values: CDR1 SGHNT, CDR2 YYREEE (reference sequence). V lost 4 bases, J lost 5 bases, and 3 bases stayed unmatched. This CDR3 has 15 amino acids.

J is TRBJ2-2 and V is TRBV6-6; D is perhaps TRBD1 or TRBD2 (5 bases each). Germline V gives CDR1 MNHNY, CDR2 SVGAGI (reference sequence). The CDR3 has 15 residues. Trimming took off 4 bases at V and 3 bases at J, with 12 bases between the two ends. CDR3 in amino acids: CASSSPGRDTGELFF. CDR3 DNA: TGTGCCAGCAGTTCCCCGGGACGAGACACCGGGGAGCTGTTTTTT.

CDR3 bases: TGTGCCATCAGTGAGAGGGGGAATGGCTACACCTTC. Its protein product is CAISERGNGYTF. The chain combines TRBV10-3 with TRBJ1-2; maybe TRBD1 (6 bases). The CDR3 runs 12 residues. V lost 2 bases to trimming and J lost 6 bases, with 7 bases between them. The germline CDR1 and CDR2 sequences are ENHRY and SYGVKD.

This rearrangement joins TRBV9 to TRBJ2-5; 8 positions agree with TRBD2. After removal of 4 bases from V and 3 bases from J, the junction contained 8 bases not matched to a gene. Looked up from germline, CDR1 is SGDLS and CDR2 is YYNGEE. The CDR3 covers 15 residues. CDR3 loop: CASSLQGLAEETQYF. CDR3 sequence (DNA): TGTGCCAGCAGCTTACAAGGACTAGCTGAAGAGACCCAGTACTTC. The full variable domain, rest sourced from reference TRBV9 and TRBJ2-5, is DSGVTQTPKHLITATGQRVTLRCSPRSGDLSVYWYQQSLDQGLQFLIQYYNGEERAKGNILERFSAQQFPDLHSELNLSSLELGDSALYFCASSLQGLAEETQYFGPGTRLLVL.

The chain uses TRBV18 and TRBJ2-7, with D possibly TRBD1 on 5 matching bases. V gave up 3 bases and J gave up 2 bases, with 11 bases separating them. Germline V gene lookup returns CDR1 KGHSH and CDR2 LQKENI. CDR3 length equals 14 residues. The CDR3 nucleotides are TGTGCCAGCTCACCGACAGACACAGCCTACGAGCAGTACTTC. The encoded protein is CASSPTDTAYEQYF.

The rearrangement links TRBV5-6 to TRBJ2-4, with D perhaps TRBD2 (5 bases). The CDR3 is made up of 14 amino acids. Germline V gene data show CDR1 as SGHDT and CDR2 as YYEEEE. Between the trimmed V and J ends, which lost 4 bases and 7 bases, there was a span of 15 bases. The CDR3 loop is CASSTRVPRNIQYF. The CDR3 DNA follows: TGTGCCAGCAGCACGAGGGTACCAAGGAACATTCAGTACTTC.

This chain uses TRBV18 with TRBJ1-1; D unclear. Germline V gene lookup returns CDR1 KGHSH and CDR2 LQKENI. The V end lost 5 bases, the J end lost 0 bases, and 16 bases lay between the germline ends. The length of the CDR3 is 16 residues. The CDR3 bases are TGTGCCAGCTCAGTACTCCCCCGGGATTTGAACACTGAAGCTTTCTTT. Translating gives CASSVLPRDLNTEAFF.

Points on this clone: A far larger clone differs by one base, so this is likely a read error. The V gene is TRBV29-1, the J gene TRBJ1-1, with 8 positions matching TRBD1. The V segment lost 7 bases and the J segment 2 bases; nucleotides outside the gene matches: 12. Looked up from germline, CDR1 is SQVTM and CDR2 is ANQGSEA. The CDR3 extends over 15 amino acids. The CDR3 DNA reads TGCAGCGCTTCAGGGGGCTGGGGGATAAACACTGAAGCTTTCTTT. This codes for CSASGGWGINTEAFF.

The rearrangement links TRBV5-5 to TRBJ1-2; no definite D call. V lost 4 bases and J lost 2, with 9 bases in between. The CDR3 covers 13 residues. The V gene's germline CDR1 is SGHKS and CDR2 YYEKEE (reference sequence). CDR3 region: CASSPDLNYGYTF. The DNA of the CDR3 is TGTGCCAGCAGCCCCGACTTAAACTATGGCTACACCTTC.

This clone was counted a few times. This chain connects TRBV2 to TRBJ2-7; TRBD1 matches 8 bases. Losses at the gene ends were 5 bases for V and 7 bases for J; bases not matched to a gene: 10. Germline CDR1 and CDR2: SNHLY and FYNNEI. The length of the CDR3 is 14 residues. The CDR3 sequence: CASSYRGEEWEQYF. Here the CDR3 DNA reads TGTGCCAGCAGTTACAGGGGGGAGGAGTGGGAGCAGTACTTC.

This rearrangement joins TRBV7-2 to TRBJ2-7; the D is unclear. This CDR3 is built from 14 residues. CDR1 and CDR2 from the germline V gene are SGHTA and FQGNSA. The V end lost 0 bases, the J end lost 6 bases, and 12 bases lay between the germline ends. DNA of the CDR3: TGTGCCAGCAGCTTAGCGGGCCCGACGGGCGAGCAGTACTTC. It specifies CASSLAGPTGEQYF. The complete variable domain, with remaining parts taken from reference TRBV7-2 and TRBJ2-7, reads GAGVSQSPSNKVTEKGKDVELRCDPISGHTALYWYRQSLGQGLEFLIYFQGNSAPDKSGLPSDRFSAERTGGSVSTLTIQRTQQEDSAVYLCASSLAGPTGEQYFGPGTRLTVT.

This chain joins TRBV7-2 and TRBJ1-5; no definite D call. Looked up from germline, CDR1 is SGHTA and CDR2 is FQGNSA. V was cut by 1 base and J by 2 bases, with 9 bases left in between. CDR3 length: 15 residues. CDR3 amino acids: CASSLDAGGNQPQHF. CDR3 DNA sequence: TGTGCCAGCAGCTTAGACGCGGGAGGCAATCAGCCCCAGCATTTT.

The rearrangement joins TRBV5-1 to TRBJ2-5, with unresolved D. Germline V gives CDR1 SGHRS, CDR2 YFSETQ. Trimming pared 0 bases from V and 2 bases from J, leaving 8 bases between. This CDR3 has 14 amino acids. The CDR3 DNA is TGCGCCAGCAGCTTGGGAGGATTACAAGAGACCCAGTACTTC. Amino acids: CASSLGGLQETQYF.

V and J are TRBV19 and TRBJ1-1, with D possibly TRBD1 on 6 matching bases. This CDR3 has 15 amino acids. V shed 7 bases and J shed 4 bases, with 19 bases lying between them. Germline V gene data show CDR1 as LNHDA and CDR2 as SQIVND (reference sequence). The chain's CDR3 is CASNHPRGEGTEAFF. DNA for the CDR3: TGTGCCAGTAATCACCCAAGGGGGGAGGGCACTGAAGCTTTCTTT.

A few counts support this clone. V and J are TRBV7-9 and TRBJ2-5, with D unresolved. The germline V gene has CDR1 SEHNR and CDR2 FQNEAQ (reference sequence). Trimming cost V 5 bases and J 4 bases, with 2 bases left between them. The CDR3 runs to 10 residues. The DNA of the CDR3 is TGTGCCAGCAGCGGAGAGACCCAGTACTTC. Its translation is CASSGETQYF. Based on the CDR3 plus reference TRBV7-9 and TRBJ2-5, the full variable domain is DTGVSQNPRHKITKRGQNVTFRCDPISEHNRLYWYRQTLGQGPEFLTYFQNEAQLEKSRLLSDRFSAERPKGSFSTLEIQRTEQGDSAMYLCASSGETQYFGPGTRLLVL.

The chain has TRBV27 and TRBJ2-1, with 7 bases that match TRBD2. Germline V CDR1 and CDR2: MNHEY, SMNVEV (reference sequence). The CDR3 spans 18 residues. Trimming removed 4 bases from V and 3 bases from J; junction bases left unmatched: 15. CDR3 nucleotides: TGTGCCAGCAGTTCCGGGGGGAGATGGGCGGGAGTCTACAATGAGCAGTTCTTC. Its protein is CASSSGGRWAGVYNEQFF.